The clone carrying this T cell receptor (beta chain) was found a few times. Amplification of TCR beta CDR3 regions used RNA as the template. The TCR CDR3 was amplified in a first-round RT-PCR using the HTBI primer set. Each CDR3 protein is one row after TCRdb ran MiXCR on the multiplex PCR reads. Among more than 300,000 distinct CDR3 sequences listed, approximately 14% were seen once. This entry comes from a study of T cells in Graves' hyperthyroidism and ophthalmopathy. Looking at the study overall: The blood sample was taken at first diagnosis, before treatment began.

Material for sequencing was blood. The clonotype comes from a woman aged 55-69 years with Graves' hyperthyroidism.

The CDR3 loop is CASTLGSGSIWGEQFF. The CDR3 DNA sequence: TGTGCCAGCACCCTGGGTTCGGGCTCAATCTGGGGGGAGCAGTTCTTC. V gene TRBV6-8 combines with J gene TRBJ2-1, with D possibly called TRBD1 or TRBD2 (5 bases each). This CDR3 is 16 amino acids long. Per the germline V gene, CDR1 is MNHGY and CDR2 is SAAAGT. The V gene lost 7 bases and the J gene lost 10 bases, with 26 bases spanning the gap.